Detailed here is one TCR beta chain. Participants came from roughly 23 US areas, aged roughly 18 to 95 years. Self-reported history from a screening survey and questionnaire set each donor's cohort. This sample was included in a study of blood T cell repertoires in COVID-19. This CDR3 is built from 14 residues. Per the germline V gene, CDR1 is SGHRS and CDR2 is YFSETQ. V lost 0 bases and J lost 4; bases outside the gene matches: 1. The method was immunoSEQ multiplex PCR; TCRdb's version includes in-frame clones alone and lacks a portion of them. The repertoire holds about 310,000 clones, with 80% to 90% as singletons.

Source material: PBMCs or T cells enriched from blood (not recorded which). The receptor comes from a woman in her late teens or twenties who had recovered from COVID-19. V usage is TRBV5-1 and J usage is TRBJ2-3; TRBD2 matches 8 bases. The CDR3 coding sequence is TGCGCCAGCAGCTTGGAGGGACTAGCAGATACGCAGTATTTT. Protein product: CASSLEGLADTQYF. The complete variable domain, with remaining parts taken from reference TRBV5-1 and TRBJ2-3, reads KAGVTQTPRYLIKTRGQQVTLSCSPISGHRSVSWYQQTPGQGLQFLFEYFSETQRNKGNFPGRFSGRQFSNSRSEMNVSTLELGDSALYLCASSLEGLADTQYFGPGTRLTVL.